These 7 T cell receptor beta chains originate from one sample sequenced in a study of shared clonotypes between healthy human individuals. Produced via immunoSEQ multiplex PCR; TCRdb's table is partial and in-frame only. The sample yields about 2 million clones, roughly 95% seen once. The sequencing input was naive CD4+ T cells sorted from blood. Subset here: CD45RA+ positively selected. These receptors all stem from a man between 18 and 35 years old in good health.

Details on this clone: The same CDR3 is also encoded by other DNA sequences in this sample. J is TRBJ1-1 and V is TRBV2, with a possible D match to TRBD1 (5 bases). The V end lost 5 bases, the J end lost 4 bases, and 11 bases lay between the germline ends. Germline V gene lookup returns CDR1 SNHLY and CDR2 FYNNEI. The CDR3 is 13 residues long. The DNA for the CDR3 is TGTGCCAGCAGTTCGACTGGGGGCACTGAAGCTTTCTTT. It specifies CASSSTGGTEAFF.

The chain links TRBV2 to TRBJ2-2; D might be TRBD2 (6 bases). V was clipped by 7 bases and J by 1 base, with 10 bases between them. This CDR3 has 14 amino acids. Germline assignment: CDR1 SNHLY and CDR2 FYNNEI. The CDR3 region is CASIRRENTGELFF. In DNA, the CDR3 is TGTGCCAGCATTAGGCGGGAGAACACCGGGGAGCTGTTTTTT. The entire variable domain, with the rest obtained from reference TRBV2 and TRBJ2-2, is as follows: EPEVTQTPSHQVTQMGQEVILRCVPISNHLYFYWYRQILGQKVEFLVSFYNNEISEKSEIFDDQFSVERPDGSNFTLKIRSTKLEDSAMYFCASIRRENTGELFFGEGSRLTVL.

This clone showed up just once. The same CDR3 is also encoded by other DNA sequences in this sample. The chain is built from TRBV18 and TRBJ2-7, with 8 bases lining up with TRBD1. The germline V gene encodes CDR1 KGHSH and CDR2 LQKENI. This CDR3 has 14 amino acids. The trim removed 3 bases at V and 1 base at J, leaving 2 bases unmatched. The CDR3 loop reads CASSPGTGSYEQYF. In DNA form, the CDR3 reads TGTGCCAGCTCACCTGGGACAGGATCCTACGAGCAGTACTTC.

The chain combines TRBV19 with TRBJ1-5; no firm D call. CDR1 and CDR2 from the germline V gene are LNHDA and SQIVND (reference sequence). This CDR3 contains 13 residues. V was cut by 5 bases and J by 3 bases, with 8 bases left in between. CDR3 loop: CASSQYPNQPQHF. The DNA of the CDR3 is TGTGCCAGTAGTCAGTATCCCAATCAGCCCCAGCATTTT.

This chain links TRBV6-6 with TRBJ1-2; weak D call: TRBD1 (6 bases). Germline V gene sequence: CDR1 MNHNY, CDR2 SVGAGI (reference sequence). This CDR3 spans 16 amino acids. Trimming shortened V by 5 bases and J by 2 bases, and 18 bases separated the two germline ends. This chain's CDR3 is CASSPKYGQGNYGYTF. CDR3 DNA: TGTGCCAGCAGTCCAAAATACGGGCAGGGGAACTATGGCTACACCTTC.

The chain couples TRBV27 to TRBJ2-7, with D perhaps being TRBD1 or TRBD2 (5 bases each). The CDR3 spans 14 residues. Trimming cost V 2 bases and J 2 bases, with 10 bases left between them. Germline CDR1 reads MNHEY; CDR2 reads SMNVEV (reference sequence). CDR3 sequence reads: CASSLGTKPYEQYF. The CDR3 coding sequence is TGTGCCAGCAGTTTAGGGACCAAGCCCTACGAGCAGTACTTC.

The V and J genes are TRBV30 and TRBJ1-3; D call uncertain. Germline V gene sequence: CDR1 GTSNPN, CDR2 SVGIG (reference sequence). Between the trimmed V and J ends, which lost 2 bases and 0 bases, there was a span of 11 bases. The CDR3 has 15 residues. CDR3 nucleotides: TGTGCCTGGAGTCTCAACGGAGTCTCTGGAAACACCATATATTTT. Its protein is CAWSLNGVSGNTIYF.